The 22 T cell receptor beta chains given below trace back to one sample, sequenced in a study of blood T cell repertoires in COVID-19. Assay used: immunoSEQ multiplex PCR; TCRdb lists only in-frame clones, some missing. The table lists about 91,000 clones, about 90% of them singletons. The specimen sequenced was peripheral blood. Receptors originate from an older woman with acute or convalescent COVID-19.

The chain joins TRBV5-1 to TRBJ2-7; 7 nucleotides line up with TRBD1. Trimming took 6 bases from V and 2 from J; bases not matched to a gene: 11. CDR1 is SGHRS and CDR2 is YFSETQ in the germline V gene. This CDR3 contains 15 residues. CDR3 sequence reads: CASTLAAGGPYEQYF. CDR3 nucleotides: TGCGCCAGCACCTTAGCTGCAGGGGGACCCTACGAGCAGTACTTC.

The rearrangement joins TRBV28 to TRBJ2-7, with 7 bases that match TRBD1. Germline V lookup: CDR1 MDHEN, CDR2 SYDVKM. V lost 2 bases, J lost 3 bases, and 1 base stayed unmatched. The CDR3 has 13 residues. CDR3 in amino acids: CASSLDRDYEQYF. The DNA for the CDR3 is TGTGCCAGCAGTTTAGACAGGGACTACGAGCAGTACTTC.

This clone has just a few counts. The chain couples TRBV19 to TRBJ2-2, with D perhaps TRBD1 (6 bases). The germline V gene encodes CDR1 LNHDA and CDR2 SQIVND (reference sequence). The CDR3 has 16 residues. The V end lost 3 bases, the J end lost 7 bases, and 18 bases lay between the germline ends. The CDR3, as DNA: TGTGCCAGTAGTATGCGGAACAGGGAGCGAGGCGGGGAGCTGTTTTTT. Translated: CASSMRNRERGGELFF. The whole variable domain, filled in from reference TRBV19 and TRBJ2-2, reads DGGITQSPKYLFRKEGQNVTLSCEQNLNHDAMYWYRQDPGQGLRLIYYSQIVNDFQKGDIAEGYSVSREKKESFPLTVTSAQKNPTAFYLCASSMRNRERGGELFFGEGSRLTVL.

This clone was seen just once. This chain connects TRBV5-6 to TRBJ2-7; 10 nucleotides match TRBD1. This CDR3 is built from 16 residues. With V trimmed by 0 bases and J by 0 bases, 3 bases remained unmatched. In germline, CDR1 is SGHDT, CDR2 YYEEEE. For the CDR3, the DNA is TGTGCCAGCAGCTTGGCCGACAGGGGGCACTCCTACGAGCAGTACTTC. Amino acid sequence: CASSLADRGHSYEQYF.

V is TRBV5-1 and J is TRBJ2-7; 9 nucleotides align to TRBD2. The CDR3 has 14 residues. Germline CDR1 reads SGHRS; CDR2 reads YFSETQ. Trimming cost V 5 bases and J 0 bases; bases outside gene matches: 3. This CDR3 is CASRQRGASYEQYF. CDR3 sequence (DNA): TGCGCCAGCAGACAGCGGGGGGCCTCCTACGAGCAGTACTTC.

The chain combines TRBV6-5 with TRBJ1-4; no reliable D call. There are 14 residues in the CDR3. V dropped 7 bases and J dropped 6 bases, with 15 bases sitting between them. Germline V gene data show CDR1 as MNHEY and CDR2 as SVGAGI. DNA for the CDR3: TGTGCCAGCAACCACGAAGGAGGCGATGAAAAACTGTTTTTT. Protein sequence: CASNHEGGDEKLFF.

The chain recombines TRBV7-3 with TRBJ1-1; TRBD1 is a possible D gene (5 bases). The V and J ends lost 5 bases and 0 bases respectively, with 10 bases between them. Germline loops: CDR1 SGHTA, CDR2 FQGTGA. This CDR3 is 14 amino acids long. The CDR3 bases are TGTGCCAGCAGCCTACAAGGGGTGAACACTGAAGCTTTCTTT. As protein: CASSLQGVNTEAFF.

J is TRBJ1-2 and V is TRBV6-5, with TRBD1 as a possible D gene (5 bases). Deletions cut 2 bases from V and 5 bases from J, with 12 bases between. The CDR3 length is 14 residues. CDR1 MNHEY and CDR2 SVGAGI come from the germline V gene. The CDR3 DNA sequence: TGTGCCAGCAGTTACGGGTCGGGGGGGTATGGCTACACCTTC. Its translation is CASSYGSGGYGYTF.

The gene calls are TRBV27 and TRBJ2-1; 9 bases match TRBD1. CDR3 length: 16 amino acids. Germline CDR1 and CDR2: MNHEY and SMNVEV (reference sequence). With 2 bases clipped from V and 8 bases from J, the junction kept 10 bases outside the gene matches. CDR3 nucleotide sequence: TGTGCCAGCAGTTTAACCTCGGGACAGGGTTTGCATGAGCAGTTCTTC. As protein: CASSLTSGQGLHEQFF.

This sequence joins TRBV3-1 (or the pseudogene TRBV3-2) and TRBJ2-1; possible D gene TRBD2, 6 bases. This CDR3 has 15 residues. The germline V gene has CDR1 LGHDT and CDR2 YNNKEL (reference sequence). V dropped 0 bases and J dropped 4 bases, with 10 bases sitting between them. This chain's CDR3 is CASSQDGSLYNEQFF. In DNA form, the CDR3 reads TGTGCCAGCAGCCAAGACGGGAGCCTTTACAATGAGCAGTTCTTC.

This chain links TRBV6-5 with TRBJ1-2; D uncertain. This CDR3 spans 14 amino acids. V shed 5 bases and J shed 0 bases, with 10 bases lying between them. CDR1 and CDR2 from the germline V gene are MNHEY and SVGAGI. The CDR3 loop reads CASSPPSANYGYTF. As DNA, the CDR3 is TGTGCCAGCAGTCCTCCGTCGGCTAACTATGGCTACACCTTC.

This clone was seen once. The chain uses TRBV19 and TRBJ1-1; D gene uncertain. The CDR3 contains 12 residues. CDR1 LNHDA and CDR2 SQIVND come from the germline V gene (reference sequence). Trimming cost V 3 bases and J 8 bases, with 10 bases left between them. The CDR3 nucleotides are TGTGCCAGTAGTATTGTCAAGAGCGAAGCTTTCTTT. It yields the protein CASSIVKSEAFF.

This sequence joins TRBV18 and TRBJ1-2; TRBD1 is a possible D gene (6 bases). Trimming left V 5 bases short and J 0 bases short, with 10 bases between. Germline V lookup: CDR1 KGHSH, CDR2 LQKENI. CDR3 length equals 14 residues. CDR3: CASSIGQSNYGYTF. The CDR3 coding sequence is TGTGCCAGCTCAATAGGACAGTCTAACTATGGCTACACCTTC.

The chain has TRBV7-9 and TRBJ1-1; D may be TRBD1 (6 bases). CDR3 size: 15 residues. Germline CDR1 reads SEHNR; CDR2 reads FQNEAQ (reference sequence). Trimming left V 1 base short and J 6 bases short, with 15 bases between. The CDR3: CASSLGDTIGPEAFF. Written as DNA, the CDR3 is TGTGCCAGCAGCTTAGGGGACACTATAGGACCTGAAGCTTTCTTT.

V is TRBV2 and J is TRBJ2-3; D remains ambiguous. The CDR3 sequence is 15 residues long. Germline V gives CDR1 SNHLY, CDR2 FYNNEI. V shed 3 bases and J shed 2 bases, with 12 bases lying between them. The CDR3 sequence: CASSDLRNPTDTQYF. The CDR3 coding sequence is TGTGCCAGCAGTGATTTGCGGAACCCCACAGATACGCAGTATTTT.

The CDR3 DNA follows: TGCAGCACCCGGGGGAACACTGAAGCTTTCTTT. This sequence encodes CSTRGNTEAFF. The V gene is TRBV20-1, the J gene TRBJ1-1, with no clear D. Looked up from germline, CDR1 is DFQATT and CDR2 is SNEGSKA (reference sequence). The CDR3 spans 11 residues.

The V call is TRBV9, the J call TRBJ1-1; no definite D call. This CDR3 comprises 15 residues. V shed 4 bases and J shed 3 bases, with 16 bases lying between them. CDR1 is SGDLS, CDR2 YYNGEE, per germline. CDR3 DNA sequence: TGTGCCAGCAGCCCCCTGATGGGAGCGGACACTGAAGCTTTCTTT. It codes for CASSPLMGADTEAFF.

The V gene is TRBV27, the J gene TRBJ2-1; 10 nucleotides match TRBD2. The CDR3 loop spans 18 amino acids. Per germline, CDR1 MNHEY and CDR2 SMNVEV (reference sequence). V dropped 2 bases and J dropped 6; count of bases not matched to a gene: 13. This CDR3 reads CASSLGVRWTSGSNEQFF. The DNA of the CDR3 is TGTGCCAGCAGTTTAGGTGTCCGCTGGACTAGCGGATCCAATGAGCAGTTCTTC.

The rearrangement uses TRBV27 and TRBJ2-5, with 13 bases aligning to TRBD2. This CDR3 has 16 residues. Trimming cost V 9 bases and J 5 bases; bases outside gene matches: 12. Germline V gives CDR1 MNHEY, CDR2 SMNVEV (reference sequence). The CDR3 loop is CASRELAGGRGETQYF. Here the CDR3 DNA reads TGTGCCAGTAGGGAACTAGCGGGGGGGCGCGGCGAGACCCAGTACTTC.

This chain joins TRBV2 and TRBJ1-2, with 9 bases that match TRBD1. Trimming removed 0 bases from V and 8 bases from J; junction bases left unmatched: 4. Germline lookup yields CDR1 SNHLY and CDR2 FYNNEI. This CDR3 has 14 residues. For the CDR3, the DNA is TGTGCCAGCAGTGAAGCTGGACAGGGGCGCGGCTACACCTTC. Encoded protein: CASSEAGQGRGYTF.

The chain joins TRBV2 to TRBJ1-3; tentatively, D is TRBD1 (6 bases). The CDR3 sequence is 18 residues long. V was pared by 6 bases and J by 0 bases, with 21 bases between. Germline CDR1 and CDR2: SNHLY and FYNNEI. This CDR3 is CASRRETYRALSGNTIYF. Here the CDR3 DNA reads TGTGCCAGCAGACGAGAGACTTACAGGGCACTCTCTGGAAACACCATATATTTT.

The chain combines TRBV5-6 with TRBJ1-2, with 9 bases that match TRBD1. Trimming at V came to 4 bases and at J to 5 bases, leaving 9 bases not matched to a gene. Germline CDR1 is SGHDT and CDR2 is YYEEEE. CDR3 length equals 15 residues. In nucleotides, the CDR3 is TGTGCCAGCAGCCGCCCCGGGACAGGGTTGTATGGCTACACCTTC. Protein: CASSRPGTGLYGYTF.